The 24 T cell receptor beta chains given below trace back to one sample, sequenced in a study of blood T cell repertoires in COVID-19. The assay was immunoSEQ multiplex PCR, and TCRdb's table has in-frame clones only and misses some. The repertoire holds hundreds of thousands of clones, with more than 75% as singletons. Sequences were obtained from peripheral blood. The origin of the receptors is a woman aged 45 to 65 with active or convalescent COVID-19.

Remarks on this clone: Within the sample, other DNA sequences also encode this same CDR3. The J gene is TRBJ1-1, the V gene TRBV6-5; possible D gene TRBD1, 5 bases. Germline V lookup: CDR1 MNHEY, CDR2 SVGAGI. The CDR3 runs to 15 residues. Trimming shortened V by 0 bases and J by 2 bases, and 10 bases separated the two germline ends. CDR3 sequence (DNA): TGTGCCAGCAGTTACTCGGCAGGGCTTAACACTGAAGCTTTCTTT. This sequence encodes CASSYSAGLNTEAFF.

This clone was observed a handful of times. V usage is TRBV19 and J usage is TRBJ1-5; TRBD1 matches at 12 bases. The CDR3 is 15 residues long. Germline V gives CDR1 LNHDA, CDR2 SQIVND (reference sequence). V gave up 7 bases and J gave up 7 bases; unmatched junction bases: 8. The CDR3 nucleotides are TGTGCCAGTACCAATACGGGACAGGGGGCACAGCCCCAGCATTTT. Amino acid sequence: CASTNTGQGAQPQHF.

Concerning this clone: The junction departs from the called germline gene at one end, perhaps through a read error. This chain uses TRBV19 with TRBJ1-1, with 10 nucleotides matching TRBD1. Germline CDR1 and CDR2: LNHDA and SQIVND (reference sequence). CDR3 length: 13 residues. The CDR3, as DNA: TGTGCCAGTAGTATCCGGGACAGGGGTTCGTGGGCTTTT. It codes for CASSIRDRGSWAF.

This chain joins TRBV10-3 and TRBJ1-2; D is unresolved. CDR1 is ENHRY and CDR2 is SYGVKD in the germline V gene. V lost 3 bases and J lost 0, with 8 bases in between. The CDR3 covers 14 residues. The CDR3 region has the DNA TGTGCCATCAGTGACAGGCTCGCTAACTATGGCTACACCTTC. Encoded protein: CAISDRLANYGYTF.

J is TRBJ1-2 and V is TRBV5-1; TRBD1 agrees at 7 bases. Trimming at V came to 2 bases and at J to 3 bases, leaving 4 bases not matched to a gene. Germline assignment: CDR1 SGHRS and CDR2 YFSETQ. CDR3 size: 14 residues. The CDR3 region is CASSLTRGDYGYTF. In nucleotides, the CDR3 is TGCGCCAGCAGCTTAACCAGGGGGGACTATGGCTACACCTTC. Full variable domain (missing parts from reference TRBV5-1 and TRBJ1-2): KAGVTQTPRYLIKTRGQQVTLSCSPISGHRSVSWYQQTPGQGLQFLFEYFSETQRNKGNFPGRFSGRQFSNSRSEMNVSTLELGDSALYLCASSLTRGDYGYTFGSGTRLTVV.

V is TRBV7-6 and J is TRBJ2-2; 7 bases agree with TRBD1. The V gene's germline CDR1 is SGHVS and CDR2 FNYEAQ. With 3 bases clipped from V and 6 bases from J, the junction kept 1 base outside the gene matches. This CDR3 contains 13 residues. CDR3 bases: TGTGCCAGCAGCTTGACAGGGTCCGGGGAGCTGTTTTTT. It yields the protein CASSLTGSGELFF.

This clone appeared a single time. The CDR3 nucleotides read TGCGCCAGCAGCTTGTACCAGGGGGCAACTAATGAAAAACTGTTTTTT. Protein product: CASSLYQGATNEKLFF. The chain employs TRBV5-1 and TRBJ1-4, with 7 bases matching TRBD1. CDR1 and CDR2 (germline): SGHRS, YFSETQ. The CDR3 is 16 amino acids. V shed 1 base and J 0 bases; nucleotides not matched to a gene: 3.

The rearrangement uses TRBV5-4 and TRBJ1-1; D not certain. V dropped 4 bases and J dropped 0 bases, with 7 bases sitting between them. This CDR3 spans 13 amino acids. Germline values: CDR1 SGHNT, CDR2 YYREEE (reference sequence). CDR3 sequence reads: CASSAGMNTEAFF. The CDR3 coding sequence is TGTGCCAGCAGCGCCGGGATGAACACTGAAGCTTTCTTT.

The chain carries TRBV12-5 and TRBJ2-2, with D maybe TRBD1 (5 bases). V lost 5 bases to trimming and J lost 0 bases, with 10 bases between them. The germline gives CDR1 LGHNT, CDR2 FRNRAP. The CDR3 spans 15 residues. The CDR3 is CASGKGQANTGELFF. The CDR3 nucleotides are TGTGCTAGTGGTAAAGGACAAGCGAACACCGGGGAGCTGTTTTTT.

The chain is built from TRBV6-4 and TRBJ1-1, with D possibly TRBD1 on 5 matching bases. CDR1 MRHNA and CDR2 SNTAGT come from the germline V gene. The CDR3 loop spans 15 amino acids. V lost 7 bases and J 6 bases, leaving 21 bases between the germline ends. The CDR3 is CASKPPGTRGAEAFF. The DNA of the CDR3 is TGTGCCAGCAAGCCTCCAGGCACCCGGGGGGCTGAAGCTTTCTTT.

The V and J genes are TRBV11-3 and TRBJ1-2; 10 bases agree with TRBD1. The CDR3 consists of 18 residues. V was clipped by 5 bases and J by 1 base; unmatched bases: 13. Germline V gene sequence: CDR1 SGHNT, CDR2 YENEEA. CDR3 nucleotide sequence: TGTGCCAGCAGCACTTGGACAGGGGGATTAACCAATAACTATGGCTACACCTTC. It yields the protein CASSTWTGGLTNNYGYTF.

This chain connects TRBV5-1 to TRBJ2-7; 11 bases fit TRBD1. The CDR3 contains 15 residues. Germline CDR1 and CDR2: SGHRS and YFSETQ. The ends lost 4 bases at V and 8 bases at J; junction bases unmatched: 11. The chain's CDR3 is CASSPPVGTGGKQYF. The CDR3 DNA sequence: TGCGCCAGCAGCCCACCGGTTGGGACAGGGGGTAAGCAGTACTTC.

A single count supports this clone. V is TRBV29-1 and J is TRBJ2-1; 7 bases agree with TRBD1. CDR1 is SQVTM and CDR2 is ANQGSEA in the germline V gene. The length of the CDR3 is 13 residues. With 7 bases clipped from V and 4 bases from J, the junction kept 7 bases outside the gene matches. The CDR3 DNA reads TGCAGCGGCCGGGACAGTCCGTACAATGAGCAGTTCTTC. This gives the protein CSGRDSPYNEQFF.

The chain combines TRBV19 with TRBJ1-2; D gene ambiguous. The CDR3 spans 14 residues. CDR1 and CDR2 (germline): LNHDA, SQIVND (reference sequence). Trimming removed 5 bases at V and 2 bases at J, with 12 bases between. CDR3: CASSGGLDNYGYTF. The CDR3 DNA reads as TGTGCCAGTAGTGGAGGCTTAGACAACTATGGCTACACCTTC.

V is TRBV3-1 (or the pseudogene TRBV3-2) and J is TRBJ1-6; D might be TRBD1 (6 bases). The CDR3 is made up of 19 amino acids. Germline CDR1 LGHDT, CDR2 YNNKEL (reference sequence). Between the trimmed V and J ends, which lost 1 base and 1 base, there was a span of 17 bases. The CDR3 DNA follows: TGTGCCAGCAGCCAAGTCAGCCAGGGGTTAACGTCCTATAATTCACCCCTCCACTTT. Translated: CASSQVSQGLTSYNSPLHF.

The rearrangement uses TRBV7-9 and TRBJ2-3; TRBD1 might be the D (5 bases). This CDR3 region has 14 residues. The V and J ends lost 5 bases and 4 bases respectively, with 13 bases between them. Germline CDR1 and CDR2: SEHNR and FQNEAQ (reference sequence). The CDR3: CASSLVVGPDTQYF. The CDR3 nucleotides read TGTGCCAGCAGCCTCGTCGTGGGGCCAGATACGCAGTATTTT.

The V call is TRBV6-2 or TRBV6-3, the J call TRBJ2-1; 8 bases agree with TRBD1. The CDR3 is 18 amino acids. J gave up 0 bases and V 4 bases, and 11 bases lay outside the gene matches. Germline V gene sequence: CDR1 MNHEY, CDR2 SVGEGT. CDR3 DNA: TGTGCCAGCAGTTCTAACAGGGGGAGTACGAGCTCCTACAATGAGCAGTTCTTC. Translation: CASSSNRGSTSSYNEQFF.

This clone was seen a single time. The chain is built from TRBV5-1 and TRBJ1-1; 9 bases agree with TRBD1. Germline values: CDR1 SGHRS, CDR2 YFSETQ. V was pared by 4 bases and J by 3 bases, with 4 bases of the junction left unmatched. This CDR3 has 14 residues. The CDR3 nucleotides are TGCGCCAGCAGCGGGCGGACAGGGGACACTGAAGCTTTCTTT. Encoded protein: CASSGRTGDTEAFF.

The chain has TRBV7-2 and TRBJ1-1; 9 positions match TRBD1. With V trimmed by 5 bases and J by 4 bases, 11 bases remained unmatched. Germline V CDR1 and CDR2: SGHTA, FQGNSA. The CDR3 runs to 16 residues. The CDR3 spells CASSLLGQGVGTEAFF. As DNA, the CDR3 is TGTGCCAGCAGCCTCCTGGGACAGGGTGTAGGCACTGAAGCTTTCTTT.

This rearrangement joins TRBV27 to TRBJ2-2; TRBD1 agrees at 8 bases. The CDR3 consists of 15 residues. Germline V gives CDR1 MNHEY, CDR2 SMNVEV (reference sequence). Trimming removed 6 bases from V and 4 bases from J; junction bases left unmatched: 7. The CDR3 nucleotides read TGTGCCAGCAGCATGGACAGGGTCGGCACCGGGGAGCTGTTTTTT. This gives the protein CASSMDRVGTGELFF.

The rearrangement joins TRBV9 to TRBJ2-2; a possible D gene is TRBD2 (5 bases). This CDR3 region has 13 residues. Germline V gene lookup returns CDR1 SGDLS and CDR2 YYNGEE. V was pared by 0 bases and J by 6 bases, with 6 bases between. CDR3: CASSVVRAGELFF. In nucleotides, the CDR3 is TGTGCCAGCAGCGTAGTGAGGGCCGGGGAGCTGTTTTTT.

The chain employs TRBV24-1 and TRBJ2-2; D perhaps matches TRBD2 (5 bases). In germline, CDR1 is KGHDR, CDR2 SFDVKD. The CDR3 length is 16 residues. V lost 1 base and J 5 bases, leaving 13 bases between the germline ends. In DNA form, the CDR3 reads TGTGCCACCAGTGATTTATCGGGGATCGGGACCGGGGAGCTGTTTTTT. It translates to CATSDLSGIGTGELFF.

This chain links TRBV6-2 or TRBV6-3 with TRBJ2-7; D not certain. Per germline, CDR1 MNHEY and CDR2 SVGEGT. Deletions cut 5 bases from V and 1 base from J, with 18 bases between. The CDR3 extends over 16 amino acids. The CDR3 loop is CASSTIPLGSSYEQYF. DNA of the CDR3: TGTGCCAGCAGTACTATTCCCTTGGGTTCGTCCTACGAGCAGTACTTC.

The genes are TRBV9 and TRBJ1-1, with unresolved D. Trimming removed 6 bases at V and 3 bases at J, with 18 bases between. The length of the CDR3 is 15 residues. CDR1 SGDLS and CDR2 YYNGEE come from the germline V gene. The CDR3 DNA follows: TGTGCCAGCACCGAAAACCCCGTCGGAGACACTGAAGCTTTCTTT. The encoded protein is CASTENPVGDTEAFF.